The next 7 T cell receptor beta chains were all read from a single sample in a study of T-cell memory formation after mild COVID-19. TCRdb re-analysed the 5' RACE reads in MiXCR, keeping a single row per CDR3 protein. Here the sample spans about 140,000 distinct CDR3 sequences, more than 12% being singletons. Specimen: PBMCs or a T cell subset sorted from them (not recorded which). These receptors were taken from an adult woman who had mild COVID-19 (a few samples of this study predate the infection). Cell type and time point are not known.

This clonotype was picked up many times. This chain links TRBV12-3 or TRBV12-4 with TRBJ1-2, with 8 bases that match TRBD1. The V gene end was trimmed by 7 bases and the J gene end by 8 bases; junction bases not matched to a gene: 12. The CDR3 extends over 14 amino acids. Written as DNA, the CDR3 is TGTGCCAGCACCCCCCTCGGACAGGGTGAAGGCTACACCTTC. This codes for CASTPLGQGEGYTF.

This clonotype was seen a few times. This rearrangement joins TRBV3-1 to TRBJ1-1, with a tentative D call TRBD1 (5 bases). The CDR3 sequence is 16 residues long. The V and J ends lost 0 bases and 4 bases respectively, with 15 bases between them. The germline gives CDR1 LGHDT, CDR2 YNNKEL (reference sequence). The CDR3 region has the DNA TGTGCCAGCAGCCAAGATGTTTGGGGGACGGGCACTGAAGCTTTCTTT. It is translated as CASSQDVWGTGTEAFF.

In its sample, this clonotype was seen a few times. The rearrangement joins TRBV20-1 to TRBJ1-2; 8 bases line up with TRBD1. Per germline, CDR1 DFQATT and CDR2 SNEGSKA (reference sequence). The CDR3 sequence is 14 residues long. V shed 5 bases and J 2 bases; nucleotides not matched to a gene: 7. CDR3 sequence: CSAYGTGGNYGYTF. The CDR3, as DNA: TGCAGTGCTTATGGGACAGGAGGGAACTATGGCTACACCTTC.

The chain employs TRBV27 and TRBJ2-7; D possibly corresponds to TRBD1 (6 bases). With 6 bases removed from V and 3 bases from J, the gap between germline ends came to 18 bases. This CDR3 has 15 amino acids. In germline, CDR1 is MNHEY, CDR2 SMNVEV (reference sequence). The CDR3, as DNA: TGTGCCAGCAGCCGAACAGGGTTCCTCGGCTACGAGCAGTACTTC. Translation gives CASSRTGFLGYEQYF.

On this clonotype itself: A much more abundant neighbour one base away suggests this may be a read error. The chain recombines TRBV3-1 with TRBJ2-5; D remains ambiguous. This CDR3 is built from 11 residues. CDR1 LGHDT and CDR2 YNNKEL come from the germline V gene (reference sequence). Trimming removed 0 bases from V and 4 bases from J, with 0 bases in between. CDR3 nucleotide sequence: TGTGCCAGCAGCCAAGAAGAGACCCAGTACTTC. It codes for CASSQEETQYF.

The J gene is TRBJ2-7, the V gene TRBV6-6; D perhaps matches TRBD2 (6 bases). The CDR3 has 13 amino acids. V lost 4 bases and J 3 bases, leaving 10 bases between the germline ends. The V gene's germline CDR1 is MNHNY and CDR2 SVGAGI (reference sequence). CDR3 sequence: CASSSDGGYEQYF. In DNA form, the CDR3 reads TGTGCCAGCAGTTCAGACGGGGGCTACGAGCAGTACTTC.

This clonotype turned up a few times. The genes are TRBV6-1 and TRBJ1-1; no definite D call. V shed 1 base and J shed 0 bases, with 6 bases lying between them. This CDR3 has 14 residues. In germline, CDR1 is MNHNS, CDR2 SASEGT. CDR3 protein: CASSEGSLNTEAFF. CDR3 bases: TGTGCCAGCAGTGAAGGCAGCTTGAACACTGAAGCTTTCTTT.